The T cell receptor beta chain under discussion was sequenced for a study of T cell clones after liver transplantation. Study-level information: Until 12-24 months post-transplant, subjects got standard immunosuppression and no induction. Whole-study results and caveats: Circulating graft-donor-reactive CD4 TCRbeta sequences fell significantly post-transplant in 5 of 8 subjects.

The CDR3 spans 15 residues. The trim removed 3 bases at V and 0 bases at J, leaving 3 bases unmatched. Germline CDR1 SNHLY, CDR2 FYNNEI. A word on this clone: Its antigen is not known.

The method was immunoSEQ multiplex PCR; TCRdb's version includes in-frame clones alone and lacks a portion of them. The sample records some 15,000 clones, approximately 82% being singletons. The J gene is TRBJ2-7, the V gene TRBV2; 9 bases map to TRBD2. This clonotype originated in a human patient who received a liver transplant. Part of the T cell pool may stem from the graft donor. The starting material was CD8+ T cells from blood, obtained 45 to 50 months after liver transplant. Here the CDR3 DNA reads TGTGCCAGCAGTGACCCGGGACTAGCCTCCTACGAGCAGTACTTC. Protein: CASSDPGLASYEQYF.